This TCR beta chain was identified during a study of blood T cell repertoires in COVID-19 (dated by TCRdb to 2019 to 2021). In the study overall: Samples from collaborators originated in the United States, Italy and Spain and spanned both the acute and convalescent phases of COVID-19. Deeply sampled blood TCRbeta repertoires from subjects exposed to, actively infected with, or recovered from COVID-19 were included in the dataset. Samples were obtained from the ongoing ImmuneRACE study (first 160 participants) and from over 1,000 subjects provided by 6 global collaborators. The material from the prospective study consisted of cDNA or gDNA derived from T cells, B-cell-depleted T cells, or PBMCs. A freely available public database, intended as a resource for researchers studying the immune response to SARS-CoV-2, is where the repertoires were released. Where HLA class I and class II types were available, the types were taken from metadata supplied by the sample provider, not from assay-based typing. Sample metadata almost always included a de-identified subject ID, COVID-19 status, age in years and sex. What the work shows at the level of the full study, not this receptor alone: Clinical and demographic metadata were provided uncurated, with the amount varying by source and participant.

At one collaborating source in Seattle, patients were enrolled during active infection and were followed longitudinally through the course of disease. Whole blood was collected in K2EDTA tubes by collaborating institutions according to the institutions' own protocols. For TCRbeta analysis, collaborators shipped samples as frozen whole blood, isolated PBMCs, or DNA extracted from either of those sample types. TCRbeta CDR3 regions were amplified from genomic DNA by means of the immunoSEQ Assay, a bias-controlled multiplex PCR. The study's own analysis went as follows. The number of nucleated cells in each sample was estimated by amplification of reference gene primers within the assay. Sequence reads were collapsed and filtered to measure the absolute abundance of every unique TCRbeta CDR3 rearrangement. For each sample, productive Simpson clonality was calculated as the square root of Simpson's diversity index over productive rearrangements. The immuneACCESS repertoire file appears here via TCRdb, limited to in-frame rearrangements. These files lack a portion of the clones; in checked studies, under half of the deficit traces to unresolved V genes, and the cause of the others is not known. For V, J and clone size, that table is used; D and trimming come from the DNA. Across this sample there are roughly 200,000 clones, with 80% to 85% seen only once. The ten largest clones represent about 7% of the sample.

This clone has a single count. There is no known antigen for this receptor. It has no much larger one-base neighbor in the sample; base qualities were not kept. Sequencing was carried out using peripheral blood. The clonotype was recovered from a woman aged 40 to 49 with COVID-19, enrolled during active disease.

CDR3 protein: CASSFTRDRRGYTF. In nucleotides, the sequence is TGTGCCAGCAGTTTTACCCGGGACAGGCGTGGCTACACCTTC. This chain is built from TRBV27 and TRBJ1-2; the central 8 bases match TRBD1. CDR1 MNHEY and CDR2 SMNVEV are derived from the germline V gene (reference sequence). The germline V and J ends show losses of 3 bases and 7 bases respectively, and no gene match explains 7 bases of the junction. The CDR3 spans 14 residues, from the cysteine through the phenylalanine. Just the 42-base CDR3 DNA is kept, in frame starting at base 1.